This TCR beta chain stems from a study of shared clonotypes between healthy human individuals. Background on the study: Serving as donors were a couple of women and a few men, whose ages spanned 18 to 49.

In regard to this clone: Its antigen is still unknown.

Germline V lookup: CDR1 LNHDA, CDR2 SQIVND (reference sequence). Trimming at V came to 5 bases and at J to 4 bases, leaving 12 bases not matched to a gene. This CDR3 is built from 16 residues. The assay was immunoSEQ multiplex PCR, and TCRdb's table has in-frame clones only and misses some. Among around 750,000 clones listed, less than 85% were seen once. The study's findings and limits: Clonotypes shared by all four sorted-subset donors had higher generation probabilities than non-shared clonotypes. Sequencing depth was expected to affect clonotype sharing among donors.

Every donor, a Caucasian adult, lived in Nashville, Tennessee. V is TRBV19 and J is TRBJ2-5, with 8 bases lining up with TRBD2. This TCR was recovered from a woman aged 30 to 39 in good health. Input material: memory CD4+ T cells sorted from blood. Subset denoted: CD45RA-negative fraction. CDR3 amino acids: CASSSSLGGGRETQYF. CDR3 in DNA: TGTGCCAGTAGTTCCTCCCTCGGGGGGGGGAGAGAGACCCAGTACTTC.